These 8 T cell receptor beta chains originate from one sample sequenced in a study of control samples from healthy donors and cancer patients. Sequencing used immunoSEQ multiplex PCR; TCRdb keeps in-frame clones, though not all of them. The sample records some 100,000 clones, roughly 92% being singletons. Sequencing input: blood. These receptors came from a human donor in good health. The donor label of this sample is uncertain.

The rearrangement links TRBV30 to TRBJ2-4; perhaps D is TRBD1 or TRBD2 (6 bases each). CDR1 and CDR2 from the germline V gene are GTSNPN and SVGIG (reference sequence). CDR3 length: 13 residues. Trimming shortened V by 8 bases and J by 4 bases, and 15 bases separated the two germline ends. The CDR3 is CAGFGGRKNIQYF. DNA for the CDR3: TGTGCCGGCTTCGGGGGCCGGAAAAACATTCAGTACTTC.

The chain is built from TRBV11-2 and TRBJ1-1; the D gene is possibly TRBD1 (5 bases). In germline, CDR1 is SGHAT, CDR2 FQNNGV. Trimming shortened V by 7 bases and J by 1 base, and 19 bases separated the two germline ends. The CDR3 is made up of 16 amino acids. The CDR3 spells CASTVNRNTWNTEAFF. For the CDR3, the DNA is TGTGCCAGCACCGTTAACAGGAATACTTGGAACACTGAAGCTTTCTTT.

The CDR3 reads CASSEGMTGGHWPYEQYF. The CDR3 nucleotides are TGTGCCAGCAGTGAGGGCATGACGGGGGGCCACTGGCCCTACGAGCAGTACTTC. The chain has TRBV6-1 and TRBJ2-7; D is possibly TRBD2 (7 bases). V lost 3 bases, J lost 2 bases, and 23 bases lay in between. The germline gives CDR1 MNHNS, CDR2 SASEGT. The CDR3 has 18 residues.

The chain links TRBV9 to TRBJ2-1; 11 nucleotides line up with TRBD2. The trim removed 5 bases at V and 8 bases at J, leaving 6 bases unmatched. Germline V gives CDR1 SGDLS, CDR2 YYNGEE. This CDR3 spans 14 amino acids. This CDR3 reads CASSAGTSGDEQFF. In nucleotides, the CDR3 is TGTGCCAGCAGTGCCGGGACTAGCGGTGATGAGCAGTTCTTC.

The gene calls are TRBV7-9 and TRBJ2-7, with no clear D. V lost 2 bases and J lost 1, with 9 bases in between. CDR3 length: 14 amino acids. Germline V gene sequence: CDR1 SEHNR, CDR2 FQNEAQ (reference sequence). The CDR3 loop reads CASSLSTASYEQYF. Here the CDR3 DNA reads TGTGCCAGCAGCTTATCCACAGCTTCCTACGAGCAGTACTTC.

This chain uses TRBV6-1 with TRBJ2-7; D is unresolved. Trimming left V 0 bases short and J 3 bases short, with 12 bases between. The CDR3 runs to 15 residues. Per germline, CDR1 MNHNS and CDR2 SASEGT. The CDR3 protein is CASSEAGGSLYEQYF. The CDR3 DNA reads TGTGCCAGCAGTGAAGCAGGCGGTTCCCTCTACGAGCAGTACTTC.

With regard to this clone: The sample carries other DNA sequences with the same CDR3. The chain couples TRBV28 to TRBJ2-3; 9 bases fit TRBD2. Per germline, CDR1 MDHEN and CDR2 SYDVKM. The CDR3 sequence is 18 residues long. J was trimmed by 4 bases and V by 3 bases; bases with no gene match: 14. CDR3 in amino acids: CASSFWGRGGGRPDTQYF. The CDR3, as DNA: TGTGCCAGCAGTTTTTGGGGTCGCGGGGGGGGGCGTCCAGATACGCAGTATTTT. The full variable domain, with the rest looked up from reference TRBV28 and TRBJ2-3, is DVKVTQSSRYLVKRTGEKVFLECVQDMDHENMFWYRQDPGLGLRLIYFSYDVKMKEKGDIPEGYSVSREKKERFSLILESASTNQTSMYLCASSFWGRGGGRPDTQYFGPGTRLTVL.

This chain joins TRBV28 and TRBJ1-3, with TRBD1 as a possible D gene (6 bases). In germline, CDR1 is MDHEN, CDR2 SYDVKM. V was pared by 3 bases and J by 0 bases, with 15 bases between. CDR3 length: 17 residues. DNA of the CDR3: TGTGCCAGCAGTTTCCCCGGACAGTTTAGCTCTGGAAACACCATATATTTT. Protein product: CASSFPGQFSSGNTIYF.